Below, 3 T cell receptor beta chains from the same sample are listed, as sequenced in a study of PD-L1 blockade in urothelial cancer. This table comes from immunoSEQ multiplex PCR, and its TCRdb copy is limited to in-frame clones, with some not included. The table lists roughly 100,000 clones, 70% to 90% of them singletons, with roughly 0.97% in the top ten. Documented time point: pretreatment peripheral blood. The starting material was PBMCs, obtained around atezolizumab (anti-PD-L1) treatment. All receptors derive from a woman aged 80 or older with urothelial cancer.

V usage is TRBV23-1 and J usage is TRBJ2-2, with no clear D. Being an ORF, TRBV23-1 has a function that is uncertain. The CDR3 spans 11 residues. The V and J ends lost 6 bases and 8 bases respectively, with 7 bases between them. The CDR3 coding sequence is TGCGCCAGCAGGAAGACAGGGGAGCTGTTTTTT. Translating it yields CASRKTGELFF.

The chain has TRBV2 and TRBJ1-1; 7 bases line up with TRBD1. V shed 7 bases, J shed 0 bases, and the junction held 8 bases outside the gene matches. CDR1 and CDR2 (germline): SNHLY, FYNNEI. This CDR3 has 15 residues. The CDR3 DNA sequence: TGTGCCAGCATGGGGGACAGTCTCGTGAACACTGAAGCTTTCTTT. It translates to CASMGDSLVNTEAFF.

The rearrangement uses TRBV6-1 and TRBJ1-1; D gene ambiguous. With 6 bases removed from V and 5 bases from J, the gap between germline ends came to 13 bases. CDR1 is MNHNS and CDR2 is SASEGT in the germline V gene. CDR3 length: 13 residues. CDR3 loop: CASRYQPRTEAFF. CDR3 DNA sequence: TGTGCCAGCAGGTACCAGCCGCGGACTGAAGCTTTCTTT.